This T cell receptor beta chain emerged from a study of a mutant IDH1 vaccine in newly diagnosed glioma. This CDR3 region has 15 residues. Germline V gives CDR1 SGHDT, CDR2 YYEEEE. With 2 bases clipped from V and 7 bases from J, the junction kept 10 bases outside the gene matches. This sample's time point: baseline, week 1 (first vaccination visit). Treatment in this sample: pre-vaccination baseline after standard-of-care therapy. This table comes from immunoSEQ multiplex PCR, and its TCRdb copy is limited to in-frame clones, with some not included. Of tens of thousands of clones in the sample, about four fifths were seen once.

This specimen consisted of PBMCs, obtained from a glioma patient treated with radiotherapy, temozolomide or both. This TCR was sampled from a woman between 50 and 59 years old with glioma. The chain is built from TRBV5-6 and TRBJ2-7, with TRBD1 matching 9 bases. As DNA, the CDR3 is TGTGCCAGCAGCTTCGGGACAGGGAAGAGGGTGGAGCAGTACTTC. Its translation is CASSFGTGKRVEQYF. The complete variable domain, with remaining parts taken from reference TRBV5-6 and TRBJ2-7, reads DAGVTQSPTHLIKTRGQQVTLRCSPKSGHDTVSWYQQALGQGPQFIFQYYEEEERQRGNFPDRFSGHQFPNYSSELNVNALLLGDSALYLCASSFGTGKRVEQYFGPGTRLTVT.